This T cell receptor beta chain was retrieved from a study of beta chain features in type 1 diabetes. Central memory, naive, regulatory and stem cell-like memory CD4+ cells were sorted by CD45RO/CCR7/CD25/CD127/CD95/CD27. Since all of the isolated RNA was reverse transcribed, expressed TCRB transcripts were what got sequenced. TCRdb's copy holds only in-frame clones and misses some; the assay was immunoSEQ multiplex PCR. Among a few hundred thousand clones listed, roughly 16% were seen once. Points from the study as a whole: A PCR bias possibly favoring shorter templates would apply equally to patients and controls.

This clone showed up just a few times. The target antigen is unknown. The sample was naive CD4+ T cells from blood. This TCR was sampled from a woman aged 18-30 years in good health.

In DNA, the CDR3 is TGTGCCAGCAGCTTAGAACTAGCGGGAAGGCAAGAGACCCAGTACTTC. Translation: CASSLELAGRQETQYF. The chain has TRBV7-9 and TRBJ2-5; TRBD2 aligns across 10 bases. This CDR3 is built from 16 residues. From germline, CDR1 is SEHNR and CDR2 FQNEAQ (reference sequence). Unmatched junction bases numbered 4, after V lost 1 base and J lost 2 bases.